Below, 14 T cell receptor beta chains from the same sample are listed, as sequenced in a study of CD8+ T cells in alopecia areata. RNA extraction was followed by reverse transcription into cDNA, which acted as the sequencing template. Profiled with immunoSEQ multiplex PCR; TCRdb holds only in-frame clones, not every one. Here the sample spans 120,000 to 150,000 clones, 85% to 90% being singletons. Indicated treatment: oral pan-JAK inhibitor, 5-10 mg twice daily. The sequencing here drew on CD8+ T cells sorted from blood, taken at week 4, from a patient treated with tofacitinib. The origin of the receptors is a human donor with alopecia areata.

This clone came up once. V usage is TRBV5-4 and J usage is TRBJ2-1, with D unclear. The germline V gene encodes CDR1 SGHNT and CDR2 YYREEE (reference sequence). The CDR3 runs to 12 residues. V lost 3 bases and J 8 bases, leaving 9 bases between the germline ends. CDR3 sequence: CASSSMSDEQFF. Written as DNA, the CDR3 is TGTGCCAGCAGCTCGATGAGCGATGAGCAGTTCTTC.

V gene TRBV29-1 combines with J gene TRBJ2-1, with 16 bases matching TRBD2. V shed 0 bases and J 4 bases; nucleotides not matched to a gene: 9. Germline CDR1 and CDR2: SQVTM and ANQGSEA. There are 19 residues in the CDR3. This CDR3 is CSVEEGLAGGPRGYNEQFF. In nucleotides, the CDR3 is TGCAGCGTTGAAGAGGGACTAGCGGGAGGGCCGCGTGGGTACAATGAGCAGTTCTTC.

The chain uses TRBV2 and TRBJ2-1; no reliable D call. Germline CDR1 SNHLY, CDR2 FYNNEI. The CDR3 is made up of 14 amino acids. Trimming cost V 2 bases and J 7 bases, with 12 bases left between them. In DNA form, the CDR3 reads TGTGCCAGCAGTGAACCCCGTAATTCGAATGAGCAGTTCTTC. It encodes CASSEPRNSNEQFF.

The chain has TRBV29-1 and TRBJ2-2; D gene ambiguous. This CDR3 has 12 amino acids. Germline CDR1 SQVTM, CDR2 ANQGSEA. Trimming pared 7 bases from V and 1 base from J, leaving 7 bases between. The CDR3, as DNA: TGCAGCGGGAATATGAACACCGGGGAGCTGTTTTTT. Residues: CSGNMNTGELFF.

This clone was seen once. The chain has TRBV7-6 and TRBJ1-2; D is unresolved. V was clipped by 11 bases and J by 4 bases, with 11 bases between them. There are 11 residues in the CDR3. CDR1 and CDR2 (germline): SGHVS, FNYEAQ. The CDR3 DNA reads as TGTGCCCCCTCCAAGGGCTATGGCTACACCTTC. Translation gives CAPSKGYGYTF. Looking up the rest from reference TRBV7-6 and TRBJ1-2 gives the full variable domain: GAGVSQSPRYKVTKRGQDVALRCDPISGHVSLYWYRQALGQGPEFLTYFNYEAQQDKSGLPNDRFSAERPEGSISTLTIQRTEQRDSAMYRCAPSKGYGYTFGSGTRLTVV.

This chain uses TRBV5-1 with TRBJ2-1; weak D call: TRBD1 (6 bases). This CDR3 spans 12 amino acids. Deletions cut 1 base from V and 7 bases from J, with 6 bases between. From germline, CDR1 is SGHRS and CDR2 YFSETQ. The DNA for the CDR3 is TGCGCCAGCAGCTTGACAGGGAATGAGCAGTTCTTC. Protein product: CASSLTGNEQFF. The full variable domain, rest sourced from reference TRBV5-1 and TRBJ2-1, is KAGVTQTPRYLIKTRGQQVTLSCSPISGHRSVSWYQQTPGQGLQFLFEYFSETQRNKGNFPGRFSGRQFSNSRSEMNVSTLELGDSALYLCASSLTGNEQFFGPGTRLTVL.

The chain uses TRBV4-1 and TRBJ1-1; TRBD1 is a possible D gene (5 bases). Germline V gives CDR1 MGHRA, CDR2 YSYEKL. Trimming took off 3 bases at V and 3 bases at J, with 14 bases between the two ends. The CDR3 sequence is 15 residues long. CDR3 in amino acids: CASSHLGGEDTEAFF. The CDR3 DNA reads as TGCGCCAGCAGCCACCTGGGGGGGGAGGACACTGAAGCTTTCTTT.

The chain recombines TRBV27 with TRBJ1-2; 7 nucleotides agree with TRBD1. V dropped 5 bases and J dropped 5; count of bases not matched to a gene: 8. This CDR3 has 14 amino acids. Germline V gives CDR1 MNHEY, CDR2 SMNVEV (reference sequence). CDR3 nucleotides: TGTGCCAGCAGTAAATTTCGGGACAGTTATGGCTACACCTTC. Protein product: CASSKFRDSYGYTF.

The gene calls are TRBV7-3 and TRBJ1-2, with D unclear. Germline V lookup: CDR1 SGHTA, CDR2 FQGTGA. Between the trimmed V and J ends, which lost 0 bases and 0 bases, there was a span of 14 bases. The length of the CDR3 is 17 residues. The CDR3 protein is CASSLTIRQATNYGYTF. The CDR3 nucleotides read TGTGCCAGCAGCTTAACGATCAGGCAAGCAACTAACTATGGCTACACCTTC.

The genes are TRBV27 and TRBJ2-5, with D unclear. The V gene's germline CDR1 is MNHEY and CDR2 SMNVEV (reference sequence). Trimming removed 6 bases from V and 4 bases from J, with 15 bases in between. This CDR3 has 14 amino acids. CDR3 residues: CASRPNVVGETQYF. CDR3 DNA: TGTGCCAGCAGGCCAAACGTCGTAGGAGAGACCCAGTACTTC.

The gene calls are TRBV11-2 and TRBJ1-3, with D uncertain. Germline CDR1 is SGHAT and CDR2 is FQNNGV. The CDR3 sequence is 17 residues long. V was trimmed by 4 bases and J by 2 bases, leaving 18 bases between them. The CDR3 region has the DNA TGTGCCAGCAGCTGGGGTCAGTTTGTCCTGCCTGGAAACACCATATATTTT. Amino acids: CASSWGQFVLPGNTIYF.

This chain joins TRBV13 and TRBJ2-2, with 8 bases lining up with TRBD2. The V segment lost 6 bases and the J segment 5 bases; nucleotides outside the gene matches: 5. The length of the CDR3 is 14 residues. CDR1 and CDR2 (germline): PRHDT, FYEKMQ (reference sequence). In nucleotides, the CDR3 is TGTGCCAGCAGTCCCCGGGGGGGAACCGGGGAGCTGTTTTTT. Translating it yields CASSPRGGTGELFF.

This rearrangement joins TRBV7-8 to TRBJ2-7, with TRBD1 identical over 7 bases. CDR3 length equals 11 residues. V gave up 4 bases and J gave up 6 bases; unmatched junction bases: 0. Germline CDR1 and CDR2: SGHVS and FQNEAQ. The CDR3 region has the DNA TGTGCCAGCAGCTCAGGGGGCGAGCAGTACTTC. Translation gives CASSSGGEQYF.

On this clone: Other nucleotide sequences in the sample specify the same CDR3. This chain joins TRBV5-1 and TRBJ2-7; D is unclear. The V gene lost 5 bases and the J gene lost 0 bases, with 3 bases spanning the gap. The CDR3 runs 11 residues. Germline loops: CDR1 SGHRS, CDR2 YFSETQ. CDR3 in DNA: TGCGCCAGCAGTAGCTCCTACGAGCAGTACTTC. Translated: CASSSSYEQYF.